The 5 T cell receptor beta chains below all came from one sample that was sequenced in a study of cytomegalovirus exposure and HLA in healthy donors. In the PCR, 60 Vbeta and 13 Jbeta primers were used. The data were produced by immunoSEQ multiplex PCR, yet TCRdb's version contains in-frame clones alone and is incomplete. The sample lists over 50,000 clones, 65% to 80% occurring once. Sequencing was done on a sample of PBMCs. These receptors were obtained from a female donor in good health and CMV-seronegative.

V and J are TRBV5-1 and TRBJ2-2; possible D gene TRBD2, 6 bases. The germline V gene encodes CDR1 SGHRS and CDR2 YFSETQ. CDR3 length: 16 amino acids. V was shortened by 5 bases and J by 0 bases, with 14 bases between the two germline ends. Here the CDR3 reads CASRWGDGANTGELFF. The CDR3, as DNA: TGCGCCAGCAGGTGGGGGGACGGCGCGAACACCGGGGAGCTGTTTTTT.

This rearrangement joins TRBV7-9 to TRBJ1-1; 8 bases line up with TRBD1. Germline CDR1 and CDR2: SEHNR and FQNEAQ (reference sequence). V gave up 4 bases and J gave up 8 bases; unmatched junction bases: 6. The CDR3 covers 13 residues. As DNA, the CDR3 is TGTGCCAGCAGCTCGACAGGGGCCAGGGAAGCTTTCTTT. The encoded protein is CASSSTGAREAFF.

This clone is a singleton in its sample. V usage is TRBV7-3 and J usage is TRBJ2-2; D call uncertain. V dropped 5 bases and J dropped 3 bases, with 13 bases sitting between them. The CDR3 is 15 residues long. Germline V CDR1 and CDR2: SGHTA, FQGTGA. CDR3 in amino acids: CASSPTRGDTGELFF. CDR3 coding DNA: TGTGCCAGCAGCCCAACGCGAGGTGACACCGGGGAGCTGTTTTTT. The whole variable domain, filled in from reference TRBV7-3 and TRBJ2-2, reads GAGVSQTPSNKVTEKGKYVELRCDPISGHTALYWYRQSLGQGPEFLIYFQGTGAADDSGLPNDRFFAVRPEGSVSTLKIQRTERGDSAVYLCASSPTRGDTGELFFGEGSRLTVL.

This rearrangement joins TRBV10-3 to TRBJ2-4, with 8 bases identical to TRBD1. This CDR3 spans 15 amino acids. CDR1 is ENHRY, CDR2 SYGVKD, per germline. V shed 7 bases, J shed 7 bases, and the junction held 12 bases outside the gene matches. The CDR3 DNA sequence: TGTGCCATCAAGTCGGGCCAGGGGGCGTGGAACATTCAGTACTTC. Translation: CAIKSGQGAWNIQYF.

This chain connects TRBV29-1 to TRBJ2-1; 9 bases align to TRBD1. The J segment lost 1 base and the V segment lost 4 bases, leaving 5 bases of the junction unmatched. The germline gives CDR1 SQVTM, CDR2 ANQGSEA. The CDR3 has 15 amino acids. CDR3 DNA: TGCAGCGTTGGTCAAGGACAGGGGTCCTACAATGAGCAGTTCTTC. Amino acids: CSVGQGQGSYNEQFF.